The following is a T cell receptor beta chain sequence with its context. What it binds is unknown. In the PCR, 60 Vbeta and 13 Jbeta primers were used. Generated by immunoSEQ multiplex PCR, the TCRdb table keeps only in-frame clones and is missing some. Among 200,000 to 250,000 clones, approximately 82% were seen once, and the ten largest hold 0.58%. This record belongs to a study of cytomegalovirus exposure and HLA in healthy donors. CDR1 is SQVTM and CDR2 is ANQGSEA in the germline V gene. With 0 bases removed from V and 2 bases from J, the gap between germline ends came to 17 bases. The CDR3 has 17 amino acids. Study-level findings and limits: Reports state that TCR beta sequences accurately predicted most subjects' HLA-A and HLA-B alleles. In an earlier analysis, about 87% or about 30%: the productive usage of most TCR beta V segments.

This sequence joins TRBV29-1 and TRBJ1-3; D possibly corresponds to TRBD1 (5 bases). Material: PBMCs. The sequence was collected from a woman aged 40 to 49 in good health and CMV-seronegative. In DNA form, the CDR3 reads TGCAGCGTTGAAGATCAGGGAAGTGACAAAGCTGGAAACACCATATATTTT. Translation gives CSVEDQGSDKAGNTIYF.